The 26 T cell receptor beta chains in this list originate from one sample, sequenced in a study of human T cells and chemical hapten exposure (dated by TCRdb to 2020 to 2022). Library method: RACE. Data came from a NextSeq 500. Through fastp at Q25 and MiXCR, TCRdb rebuilt clones from the public reads, retaining in-frame beta chains. For every CDR3 protein sequence, its rows merge into one entry that carries the most common genes and DNA. The sample profile shows roughly 130,000 distinct CDR3 sequences; around 10% of them were found once. Approximately 2.5% of the sample goes to the ten largest clones. According to the study, the label for this sample's time point signals: patch test 3, about 24 weeks after DPC sensitization. The treatment or condition tag for this specimen amounts to: therapeutic diphenylcyclopropenone sensitization with weekly scalp DPC. The sequencing used whole blood, collected in connection with sensitization to the hapten diphenylcyclopropenone (DPC). Receptor source: a woman aged 45-65 years with alopecia areata. Some clones in this sample may be carry-over from other donors' samples.

The chain joins TRBV29-1 to TRBJ2-7; 10 bases line up with TRBD1. The CDR3 spans 15 residues. CDR1 is SQVTM and CDR2 is ANQGSEA in the germline V gene. V gave up 3 bases and J gave up 5 bases; unmatched junction bases: 10. In nucleotides, the CDR3 is TGCAGCGTTGAGGAGGGACAGGGGAAGGAACACGAGCAGTACTTC. It encodes CSVEEGQGKEHEQYF.

The V gene is TRBV7-9, the J gene TRBJ2-3; no reliable D call. V was clipped by 3 bases and J by 6 bases, with 13 bases between them. This CDR3 is built from 14 residues. Germline V gene sequence: CDR1 SEHNR, CDR2 FQNEAQ (reference sequence). In DNA, the CDR3 is TGTGCCAGCAGCTTGGTAGTGGGATCGGATACGCAGTATTTT. Translating it yields CASSLVVGSDTQYF.

This clonotype was counted a few times. The CDR3 DNA reads TGCGCCAGCAGCCGGACAGGGGATTACACAGATACGCAGTATTTT. The encoded protein is CASSRTGDYTDTQYF. V is TRBV5-1 and J is TRBJ2-3; TRBD1 agrees at 9 bases. Per germline, CDR1 SGHRS and CDR2 YFSETQ. After removal of 4 bases from V and 2 bases from J, the junction contained 5 bases not matched to a gene. This CDR3 is built from 15 residues.

The rearrangement links TRBV6-5 to TRBJ1-3; D is ambiguous. The V gene's germline CDR1 is MNHEY and CDR2 SVGAGI. The CDR3 runs to 15 residues. V was clipped by 8 bases and J by 1 base, with 15 bases between them. The DNA of the CDR3 is TGTGCCAGCCGAGAGGTAGCAAGTTCTGGAAACACCATATATTTT. It specifies CASREVASSGNTIYF.

The chain carries TRBV6-2 or TRBV6-3 and TRBJ2-7; D unclear. Germline-derived CDR1 and CDR2 are MNHEY and SVGEGT. The CDR3 length is 13 residues. The V end lost 5 bases, the J end lost 3 bases, and 11 bases lay between the germline ends. The CDR3 reads CASSENSLYEQYF. CDR3 in DNA: TGTGCCAGCAGTGAAAACAGCCTCTACGAGCAGTACTTC.

J is TRBJ2-7 and V is TRBV6-2 or TRBV6-3; D possibly uses TRBD1 or TRBD2 (5 bases each). CDR1 is MNHEY and CDR2 is SVGEGT in the germline V gene. The CDR3 has 15 amino acids. V was shortened by 5 bases and J by 4 bases, with 18 bases between the two germline ends. Written as DNA, the CDR3 is TGTGCCAGCAGTCACGAATCGGGACGTCCGTACGAGCAGTACTTC. Translation gives CASSHESGRPYEQYF.

This clonotype was detected only a few times. The genes are TRBV28 and TRBJ2-3, with TRBD2 matching 9 bases. Germline-derived CDR1 and CDR2 are MDHEN and SYDVKM. Losses at the gene ends were 5 bases for V and 2 bases for J; bases not matched to a gene: 5. This CDR3 comprises 15 residues. CDR3 bases: TGTGCCAGCAGTGGTAGCGGGGGCCACACAGATACGCAGTATTTT. Translating it yields CASSGSGGHTDTQYF.

The rearrangement links TRBV10-3 to TRBJ2-1; D tentatively reads TRBD1 or TRBD2 (5 bases each). Per germline, CDR1 ENHRY and CDR2 SYGVKD. The V gene lost 7 bases and the J gene lost 5 bases, with 18 bases spanning the gap. There are 15 residues in the CDR3. CDR3 sequence: CAIIRASGTHNEQFF. In DNA, the CDR3 is TGTGCCATCATTCGTGCCTCCGGGACCCACAATGAGCAGTTCTTC.

V and J are TRBV29-1 and TRBJ2-1; 7 bases line up with TRBD2. The V segment lost 4 bases and the J segment 8 bases; nucleotides outside the gene matches: 2. The germline gives CDR1 SQVTM, CDR2 ANQGSEA. The CDR3 loop spans 11 amino acids. The CDR3: CSVVGGDEQFF. The DNA for the CDR3 is TGCAGCGTTGTGGGGGGGGATGAGCAGTTCTTC.

This chain joins TRBV6-5 and TRBJ1-1; 7 nucleotides agree with TRBD1. This CDR3 has 17 amino acids. Trimming at V came to 0 bases and at J to 2 bases, leaving 9 bases not matched to a gene. Germline lookup yields CDR1 MNHEY and CDR2 SVGAGI. The CDR3 DNA reads as TGTGCCAGCAGTTACTCAAGGAGGGGGCGCGGAAACACTGAAGCTTTCTTT. This sequence encodes CASSYSRRGRGNTEAFF.

This clonotype was counted many times. This sequence joins TRBV30 and TRBJ2-5; tentative D call: TRBD2 (5 bases). The CDR3 has 15 amino acids. The V end lost 0 bases, the J end lost 5 bases, and 16 bases lay between the germline ends. Germline CDR1 and CDR2: GTSNPN and SVGIG (reference sequence). CDR3 in amino acids: CAWSVASSRVETQYF. CDR3 sequence (DNA): TGTGCCTGGAGTGTAGCTAGCTCGAGGGTGGAGACCCAGTACTTC.

The rearrangement links TRBV6-2 or TRBV6-3 to TRBJ2-1; D gene uncertain. Trimming left V 4 bases short and J 12 bases short, with 10 bases between. CDR1 and CDR2 (germline): MNHEY, SVGEGT. This CDR3 has 11 amino acids. The chain's CDR3 is CASSSPGVQFF. The CDR3 DNA reads TGTGCCAGCAGTTCACCCGGAGTGCAGTTCTTC.

The V and J genes are TRBV29-1 and TRBJ2-2; D uncertain. Germline loops: CDR1 SQVTM, CDR2 ANQGSEA. V lost 4 bases, J lost 5 bases, and 11 bases lay in between. The CDR3 extends over 13 amino acids. In DNA, the CDR3 is TGCAGCGTTGGCCGCCTCGGGACCGGGGAGCTGTTTTTT. Encoded protein: CSVGRLGTGELFF.

The chain links TRBV3-1 to TRBJ2-2; TRBD1 might be the D (5 bases). From germline, CDR1 is LGHDT and CDR2 YNNKEL (reference sequence). The CDR3 covers 15 residues. The germline V and J ends were trimmed by 0 bases and 8 bases, with 13 bases remaining between them. The DNA of the CDR3 is TGTGCCAGCAGCCAAGAGCAGGGTATCAGAGGGGAGCTGTTTTTT. Protein: CASSQEQGIRGELFF. Filled out from reference TRBV3-1 and TRBJ2-2, the complete variable domain reads DTAVSQTPKYLVTQMGNDKSIKCEQNLGHDTMYWYKQDSKKFLKIMFSYNNKELIINETVPNRFSPKSPDKAHLNLHINSLELGDSAVYFCASSQEQGIRGELFFGEGSRLTVL.

This clonotype was observed at least ten times. The rearrangement uses TRBV9 and TRBJ2-3; 12 positions match TRBD1. J lost 4 bases, V lost 3 bases, and 6 bases had no gene match. In germline, CDR1 is SGDLS, CDR2 YYNGEE. The CDR3 has 16 amino acids. The CDR3 DNA sequence: TGTGCCAGCAGCGGAGGGACAGGGGGCCGGGCAGATACGCAGTATTTT. Amino acids: CASSGGTGGRADTQYF.

At least ten counts were recorded for this clonotype. This chain uses TRBV6-1 with TRBJ2-5, with 11 bases lining up with TRBD2. This CDR3 has 15 residues. The V gene's germline CDR1 is MNHNS and CDR2 SASEGT. The V and J ends lost 3 bases and 6 bases, in that order; junction bases with no gene match: 6. CDR3 DNA: TGTGCCAGCAGTGACACTAGCGGGAGTGGTAAGACCCAGTACTTC. This sequence encodes CASSDTSGSGKTQYF.

This clonotype occurred a few times. The V call is TRBV10-3, the J call TRBJ1-1; TRBD1 matches 8 bases. The germline V gene encodes CDR1 ENHRY and CDR2 SYGVKD. The CDR3 has 13 amino acids. V lost 6 bases, J lost 3 bases, and 3 bases stayed unmatched. CDR3 DNA: TGTGCCATCAGCGGACAGGGAGACACTGAAGCTTTCTTT. Protein sequence: CAISGQGDTEAFF.

The rearrangement links TRBV7-9 to TRBJ2-7; TRBD2 might be the D (7 bases). The CDR3 totals 15 residues. Germline CDR1 reads SEHNR; CDR2 reads FQNEAQ (reference sequence). Trimming took off 6 bases at V and 6 bases at J, with 21 bases between the two ends. DNA of the CDR3: TGTGCCAGCAGTCAAGGGGGGGGACGCGGGGGCGAGCAGTACTTC. Its translation: CASSQGGGRGGEQYF.

Ten or more counts support this clonotype. This chain links TRBV6-5 with TRBJ2-7, with TRBD1 matching over 10 bases. Trimming removed 5 bases from V and 3 bases from J; junction bases left unmatched: 13. The germline CDR1 and CDR2 sequences are MNHEY and SVGAGI. There are 17 residues in the CDR3. The CDR3 DNA reads as TGTGCCAGCAGTCGAGGACTGAGGGGACAGGGGAACTACGAGCAGTACTTC. As protein: CASSRGLRGQGNYEQYF.

The sample holds many counts of this clonotype. The J gene is TRBJ2-1, the V gene TRBV12-3 or TRBV12-4; D perhaps matches TRBD1 (6 bases). The V end lost 5 bases, the J end lost 7 bases, and 12 bases lay between the germline ends. This CDR3 has 13 residues. DNA for the CDR3: TGTGCCAGCAGTGTGGGGGCGCAGAATGAGCAGTTCTTC. It encodes CASSVGAQNEQFF.

In its sample, this clonotype was seen many times. This chain uses TRBV7-9 with TRBJ2-1; TRBD2 aligns across 13 bases. This CDR3 comprises 16 residues. In germline, CDR1 is SEHNR, CDR2 FQNEAQ (reference sequence). With V trimmed by 2 bases and J by 8 bases, 6 bases remained unmatched. The CDR3 DNA follows: TGTGCCAGCAGCTTAAGACTAGCGGGAGGCCGGGATGAGCAGTTCTTC. Residues: CASSLRLAGGRDEQFF.

V is TRBV6-2 or TRBV6-3 and J is TRBJ2-1; no clear D. The length of the CDR3 is 15 residues. Germline V CDR1 and CDR2: MNHEY, SVGEGT. Between the trimmed V and J ends, which lost 0 bases and 5 bases, there was a span of 11 bases. In nucleotides, the CDR3 is TGTGCCAGCAGTTACTCGGACCTTCCGAACAATGAGCAGTTCTTC. Translating it yields CASSYSDLPNNEQFF.

The sample holds many counts of this clonotype. The chain carries TRBV19 and TRBJ2-1, with D possibly TRBD2 on 6 matching bases. V was clipped by 9 bases and J by 9 bases, with 9 bases between them. Germline assignment: CDR1 LNHDA and CDR2 SQIVND (reference sequence). This CDR3 contains 10 residues. The CDR3, as DNA: TGTGCCAGCGGGAGTCCTGAGCAGTTCTTC. This sequence encodes CASGSPEQFF.

Only a few counts were recorded for this clonotype. The chain uses TRBV12-3 or TRBV12-4 and TRBJ1-2, with unresolved D. This CDR3 contains 12 residues. V lost 6 bases and J lost 4, with 9 bases in between. The CDR3: CASSSTAYGYTF. In DNA, the CDR3 is TGTGCCAGCAGCTCGACGGCCTATGGCTACACCTTC.

This clonotype has more than one count but fewer than ten. The chain recombines TRBV30 with TRBJ1-1, with 7 bases fitting TRBD1. Germline assignment: CDR1 GTSNPN and CDR2 SVGIG (reference sequence). This CDR3 is 12 amino acids long. Germline trimming cut 3 bases from V and 4 bases from J; bases unmatched to any gene: 2. CDR3 region: CAWRPGGTEAFF. CDR3 nucleotides: TGTGCCTGGAGACCAGGGGGCACTGAAGCTTTCTTT.

This clonotype occurred a few times. CDR3 amino acids: CASSDLGTGDQETQYF. The CDR3 nucleotides are TGCGCCAGCAGTGATTTGGGAACAGGCGACCAAGAGACCCAGTACTTC. V gene TRBV10-2 combines with J gene TRBJ2-5, with D maybe TRBD1 (5 bases). Germline V gene data show CDR1 as WSHSY and CDR2 as SAAADI. Trimming took 3 bases from V and 0 from J, leaving 14 bases between them. This CDR3 has 16 residues.